This T cell receptor beta chain originates from a study of control samples from healthy donors and cancer patients (dated by TCRdb to about 2020). The method was the immunoSEQ multiplex PCR assay. The immuneACCESS repertoire file appears here via TCRdb, limited to in-frame rearrangements. These files lack a portion of the clones; in checked studies, under half of the deficit traces to unresolved V genes, and the cause of the others is not known. Counted in this sample were roughly 89,000 clones; roughly 91% of them appeared once. Under 20% of the sample rests with the top ten. This clone was observed once. The specificity of this receptor is unknown. Per-base quality was not reported, and no clone a single base away is much larger than it. The origin of this receptor is a man in his fifties in good health. The sequenced sample was blood.

The bases are TGTGCCATGGGCGACAGACAGAACACTGAAGCTTTCTTT. Its protein is CAMGDRQNTEAFF. The chain was built from TRBV2 and TRBJ1-1; TRBD1 could be the D gene, as 5 bases match. A distance of 13 bases separates the germline ends of V and J, which lose 10 bases and 1 base respectively. CDR1 SNHLY and CDR2 FYNNEI are derived from the germline V gene. The CDR3 measures 13 amino acids from cysteine to phenylalanine. Solely the CDR3 DNA is kept, with 39 bases framed from the first base.